Below, 28 T cell receptor beta chains from the same sample are listed, as sequenced in a study of technical replicates of blood from several donors (dated by TCRdb to the late 2010s). Library generation was performed with the immunoSEQ multiplex PCR assay. Not all clones reach the TCRdb copy of this immuneACCESS table, which keeps in-frame sequences only. Checked studies attribute under half of the gap to unresolved V genes and leave the rest unexplained. The sample records some 96,000 clones, approximately 94% of which are singletons. The ten largest account for 0.22% of the sample. The sample was T cells isolated from PBMCs. The receptors derive from a human donor in good health.

The chain joins TRBV29-1 to TRBJ2-2; D may be TRBD1 (5 bases). The CDR3 is made up of 13 amino acids. The germline gives CDR1 SQVTM, CDR2 ANQGSEA. V lost 4 bases to trimming and J lost 5 bases, with 11 bases between them. CDR3 DNA sequence: TGCAGCGTTGCAGGGTCGGGTACCGGGGAGCTGTTTTTT. Its translation is CSVAGSGTGELFF.

This chain uses TRBV12-5 with TRBJ1-1; D is ambiguous. The CDR3 loop spans 15 amino acids. Trimming left V 0 bases short and J 0 bases short, with 8 bases between. Germline CDR1 and CDR2: LGHNT and FRNRAP. The CDR3 sequence is CASGLVRGMNTEAFF. The CDR3 region has the DNA TGTGCTAGTGGTTTGGTACGAGGGATGAACACTGAAGCTTTCTTT.

The V and J genes are TRBV10-2 and TRBJ2-7; D may be TRBD1 (5 bases). The V end lost 3 bases, the J end lost 4 bases, and 13 bases lay between the germline ends. This CDR3 has 14 residues. Looked up from germline, CDR1 is WSHSY and CDR2 is SAAADI. CDR3 DNA sequence: TGCGCCAGCAGTGAAGGTTCTGGGGCTTACGAGCAGTACTTC. It codes for CASSEGSGAYEQYF.

V is TRBV19 and J is TRBJ2-7; 12 bases agree with TRBD2. The V gene end was trimmed by 5 bases and the J gene end by 5 bases; junction bases not matched to a gene: 10. This CDR3 spans 16 amino acids. Germline CDR1 and CDR2: LNHDA and SQIVND (reference sequence). CDR3 bases: TGTGCCAGTAGTTCTCTAGCGGGAGGGCCAACAGACGAGCAGTACTTC. The encoded protein is CASSSLAGGPTDEQYF.

The chain combines TRBV23-1 with TRBJ1-3, with D uncertain. TRBV23-1 is identified as an open reading frame with a role that is uncertain. Trimming removed 1 base at V and 0 bases at J, with 19 bases between. The length of the CDR3 is 19 residues. CDR3 protein: CASSQLVPRLTYSGNTIYF. The CDR3 DNA follows: TGCGCCAGCAGTCAATTGGTACCGAGACTTACCTACTCTGGAAACACCATATATTTT.

The chain recombines TRBV28 with TRBJ2-5, with a weak D call TRBD2 (6 bases). Germline assignment: CDR1 MDHEN and CDR2 SYDVKM. The length of the CDR3 is 14 residues. The V and J ends lost 7 bases and 2 bases respectively, with 14 bases between them. CDR3 sequence (DNA): TGTGCCAGCAACCCTAGCGTACCACAAGAGACCCAGTACTTC. Its translation: CASNPSVPQETQYF.

The chain carries TRBV5-1 and TRBJ2-1, with 12 positions matching TRBD2. With 1 base clipped from V and 9 bases from J, the junction kept 8 bases outside the gene matches. Germline V lookup: CDR1 SGHRS, CDR2 YFSETQ. This CDR3 is built from 16 residues. In DNA, the CDR3 is TGCGCCAGCAGCTTGCCCTTACTAGCGGGAGGCGCTGAGCAGTTCTTC. It encodes CASSLPLLAGGAEQFF.

In this sample, this clone turned up once. V and J are TRBV4-1 and TRBJ2-1, with 15 bases matching TRBD2. CDR3 length: 15 amino acids. Germline lookup yields CDR1 MGHRA and CDR2 YSYEKL. V trimming: 3 bases; J trimming: 15 bases; junction bases outside the gene matches: 9. This CDR3 is CASSQTGTSGRKWFF. The CDR3 DNA is TGCGCCAGCAGCCAGACCGGGACTAGCGGGAGGAAGTGGTTCTTC.

This chain links TRBV4-1 with TRBJ2-7, with TRBD2 identical over 12 bases. The V gene's germline CDR1 is MGHRA and CDR2 YSYEKL. The CDR3 is 16 residues long. J was trimmed by 6 bases and V by 4 bases; bases with no gene match: 10. The CDR3 DNA reads as TGCGCCAGCAGCCCACTCCGGACTAGCGGGGTCGGCGAGCAGTACTTC. Protein product: CASSPLRTSGVGEQYF.

V usage is TRBV5-6 and J usage is TRBJ2-7; D is perhaps TRBD2 (5 bases). CDR1 is SGHDT, CDR2 YYEEEE, per germline. Trimming removed 1 base from V and 2 bases from J, with 10 bases in between. The CDR3 extends over 14 amino acids. The CDR3 bases are TGTGCCAGCAGCTTGATCGGGGAAGCCTACGAGCAGTACTTC. Its translation is CASSLIGEAYEQYF. The full variable domain, completed using reference TRBV5-6 and TRBJ2-7, is DAGVTQSPTHLIKTRGQQVTLRCSPKSGHDTVSWYQQALGQGPQFIFQYYEEEERQRGNFPDRFSGHQFPNYSSELNVNALLLGDSALYLCASSLIGEAYEQYFGPGTRLTVT.

The V and J genes are TRBV9 and TRBJ2-7; D remains ambiguous. Germline CDR1 is SGDLS and CDR2 is YYNGEE. This CDR3 comprises 14 residues. V lost 3 bases, J lost 0 bases, and 10 bases lay in between. CDR3 coding DNA: TGTGCCAGCAGCGAACGGGTCGTCTCCTACGAGCAGTACTTC. It encodes CASSERVVSYEQYF.

The gene calls are TRBV2 and TRBJ1-1, with 7 bases aligning to TRBD1. Germline CDR1 and CDR2: SNHLY and FYNNEI. The CDR3 is 14 residues long. J was trimmed by 5 bases and V by 6 bases; bases with no gene match: 9. CDR3 DNA sequence: TGTGCCAGCAGCACCGGGCAGGGGGTTACTGAAGCTTTCTTT. Its protein is CASSTGQGVTEAFF.

This clone showed up just once. The V gene is TRBV19, the J gene TRBJ2-2, with D hard to call. Germline V gene lookup returns CDR1 LNHDA and CDR2 SQIVND (reference sequence). There are 15 residues in the CDR3. The V end was cut by 3 bases, the J end by 0 bases, with 8 bases between. CDR3 protein: CASSILPTNTGELFF. The CDR3 DNA follows: TGTGCCAGTAGTATTCTACCAACGAACACCGGGGAGCTGTTTTTT.

CDR3 DNA: TGTGCCAGCAGCCCTTTCAACACCGGGGAGCTGTTTTTT. This translates into CASSPFNTGELFF. The chain couples TRBV7-9 to TRBJ2-2; D gene uncertain. V was cut by 5 bases and J by 2 bases, with 6 bases left in between. The CDR3 sequence is 13 residues long. CDR1 and CDR2 (germline): SEHNR, FQNEAQ (reference sequence).

This chain joins TRBV6-6 and TRBJ2-7; 7 bases map to TRBD1. From germline, CDR1 is MNHNY and CDR2 SVGAGI (reference sequence). The junction had 3 bases not matched to a gene; V was cut back by 1 base and J by 0 bases. This CDR3 contains 15 residues. CDR3 protein: CASSYWDSLSYEQYF. In DNA form, the CDR3 reads TGTGCCAGCAGTTACTGGGACAGCCTCTCCTACGAGCAGTACTTC.

The gene calls are TRBV4-1 and TRBJ1-1, with 7 bases aligning to TRBD1. This CDR3 region has 20 residues. Germline assignment: CDR1 MGHRA and CDR2 YSYEKL. V shed 6 bases, J shed 0 bases, and the junction held 22 bases outside the gene matches. CDR3 nucleotide sequence: TGCGCCAGCAGGCAAAAACCAGGACAGGCGGTCCTCCTCATGAACACTGAAGCTTTCTTT. Translated: CASRQKPGQAVLLMNTEAFF.

The chain couples TRBV5-1 to TRBJ1-6; D possibly corresponds to TRBD1 (5 bases). The length of the CDR3 is 14 residues. CDR1 is SGHRS, CDR2 YFSETQ, per germline. V lost 0 bases and J 8 bases, leaving 9 bases between the germline ends. CDR3 protein: CASSLEGVDSPLHF. CDR3 nucleotide sequence: TGCGCCAGCAGCTTGGAAGGGGTGGATTCACCCCTCCACTTT.

J is TRBJ1-2 and V is TRBV4-2; 8 bases map to TRBD1. The CDR3 has 18 residues. V gave up 1 base and J gave up 4 bases; unmatched junction bases: 14. In germline, CDR1 is LGHNA, CDR2 YNFKEQ. For the CDR3, the DNA is TGTGCCAGCAGCCAAGTTTTGGGGGGACAGGCGGATACCTATGGCTACACCTTC. It specifies CASSQVLGGQADTYGYTF.

This chain uses TRBV2 with TRBJ2-1, with 10 bases lining up with TRBD2. Germline V lookup: CDR1 SNHLY, CDR2 FYNNEI. V shed 3 bases and J 3 bases; nucleotides not matched to a gene: 5. This CDR3 spans 16 amino acids. Written as DNA, the CDR3 is TGTGCCAGCAGTGATCCCGGGACTAGCGACTACAATGAGCAGTTCTTC. Amino acid sequence: CASSDPGTSDYNEQFF.

This chain connects TRBV5-1 to TRBJ2-1, with 7 bases lining up with TRBD2. Per germline, CDR1 SGHRS and CDR2 YFSETQ. The CDR3 covers 15 residues. The ends lost 0 bases at V and 5 bases at J; junction bases unmatched: 5. The CDR3 nucleotides read TGCGCCAGCAGCTTGGAGGGAGGGGTTAACAATGAGCAGTTCTTC. Amino acids: CASSLEGGVNNEQFF.

V usage is TRBV4-1 and J usage is TRBJ2-3, with 13 bases lining up with TRBD2. Germline values: CDR1 MGHRA, CDR2 YSYEKL. This CDR3 spans 15 amino acids. The V and J ends lost 4 bases and 6 bases, in that order; junction bases with no gene match: 4. CDR3 in DNA: TGCGCCAGCAGCCCGGGACTAGCGGGATTCGATACGCAGTATTTT. Amino acids: CASSPGLAGFDTQYF.

The rearrangement uses TRBV18 and TRBJ1-1; maybe TRBD1 (5 bases). The V end lost 3 bases, the J end lost 10 bases, and 15 bases lay between the germline ends. This CDR3 region has 13 residues. Per germline, CDR1 KGHSH and CDR2 LQKENI. The CDR3 region is CASSPDSRGGAFF. CDR3 sequence (DNA): TGTGCCAGCTCACCGGATTCGCGGGGGGGAGCTTTCTTT. Using reference TRBV18 and TRBJ1-1 for the parts outside the CDR3, the full variable domain is NAGVMQNPRHLVRRRGQEARLRCSPMKGHSHVYWYRQLPEEGLKFMVYLQKENIIDESGMPKERFSAEFPKEGPSILRIQQVVRGDSAAYFCASSPDSRGGAFFGQGTRLTVV.

Notes on this clone: This same CDR3 is encoded by further DNA sequences in the sample. V gene TRBV27 combines with J gene TRBJ2-7; D ambiguous. Per germline, CDR1 MNHEY and CDR2 SMNVEV (reference sequence). Between the trimmed V and J ends, which lost 0 bases and 3 bases, there was a span of 9 bases. The CDR3 loop spans 14 amino acids. The DNA for the CDR3 is TGTGCCAGCAGTTTATCCGGTCGCAACTACGAGCAGTACTTC. Protein sequence: CASSLSGRNYEQYF.

The chain recombines TRBV7-2 with TRBJ2-1; no definite D call. The germline gives CDR1 SGHTA, CDR2 FQGNSA. This CDR3 comprises 15 residues. Trimming took off 5 bases at V and 4 bases at J, with 15 bases between the two ends. The CDR3 DNA is TGTGCCAGCAGCCGTGGCAGTCAATTTTACAATGAGCAGTTCTTC. It translates to CASSRGSQFYNEQFF.

V gene TRBV2 combines with J gene TRBJ2-7; 7 bases map to TRBD1. The trim removed 6 bases at V and 3 bases at J, leaving 8 bases unmatched. This CDR3 comprises 14 residues. CDR1 is SNHLY and CDR2 is FYNNEI in the germline V gene. CDR3 in DNA: TGTGCCAGCAGGGTCAACAGACAGGGCTACGAGCAGTACTTC. Its translation: CASRVNRQGYEQYF.

The CDR3 DNA follows: TGTGCCAGCAGTTTTGGGGACAGGAAATATGGCTACACCTTC. Translating gives CASSFGDRKYGYTF. The chain employs TRBV28 and TRBJ1-2; TRBD1 matches 8 bases. The J segment lost 5 bases and the V segment lost 3 bases, leaving 5 bases of the junction unmatched. The CDR3 extends over 14 amino acids. Germline CDR1 is MDHEN and CDR2 is SYDVKM.

This clone has a single count. The chain uses TRBV30 and TRBJ1-2; weak D call: TRBD1 (6 bases). The germline V gene encodes CDR1 GTSNPN and CDR2 SVGIG (reference sequence). There are 14 residues in the CDR3. The V and J ends lost 8 bases and 4 bases respectively, with 20 bases between them. In nucleotides, the CDR3 is TGTGCCCTGGAGTCCAGGGGTACGGGCTATGGCTACACCTTC. It specifies CALESRGTGYGYTF.

This clone was seen a single time. This rearrangement joins TRBV5-1 to TRBJ2-2; D possibly corresponds to TRBD1 (5 bases). CDR3 length equals 13 residues. Trimming left V 4 bases short and J 3 bases short, with 7 bases between. Looked up from germline, CDR1 is SGHRS and CDR2 is YFSETQ. CDR3 in DNA: TGCGCCAGCAGCCCGACAGACACCGGGGAGCTGTTTTTT. As protein: CASSPTDTGELFF.